This T cell receptor (beta chain) was sequenced for a study of blood T cell repertoires in COVID-19. Trimming stripped 1 base from V and 4 bases from J, with 14 bases between. CDR1 SGHRS and CDR2 YFSETQ come from the germline V gene. The CDR3 totals 15 residues. Some clones are missing from TCRdb's copy, which holds only in-frame ones; the method was immunoSEQ multiplex PCR. The table includes around 50,000 clones, roughly 90% detected once. The sequenced sample was peripheral blood. The TCR comes from a human donor in a cohort sampled during active COVID-19. V is TRBV5-1 and J is TRBJ1-1; D possibly corresponds to TRBD1 (5 bases). The CDR3 coding sequence is TGCGCCAGCAGCTTGACAGGCGGTAGTAGCACTGAAGCTTTCTTT. Translating gives CASSLTGGSSTEAFF.